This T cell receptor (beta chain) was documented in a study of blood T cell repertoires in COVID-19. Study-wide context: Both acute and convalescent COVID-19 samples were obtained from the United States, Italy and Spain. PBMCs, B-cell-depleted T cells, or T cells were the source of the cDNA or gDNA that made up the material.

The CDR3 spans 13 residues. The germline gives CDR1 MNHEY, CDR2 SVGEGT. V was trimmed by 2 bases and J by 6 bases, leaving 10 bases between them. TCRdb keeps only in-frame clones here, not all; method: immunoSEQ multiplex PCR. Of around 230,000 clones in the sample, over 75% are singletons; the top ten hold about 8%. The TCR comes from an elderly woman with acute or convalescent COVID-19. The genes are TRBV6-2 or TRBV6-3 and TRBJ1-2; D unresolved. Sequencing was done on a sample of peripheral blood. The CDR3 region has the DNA TGTGCCAGCAGTTACCCGGTGAGGGATGGCTACACCTTC. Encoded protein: CASSYPVRDGYTF.